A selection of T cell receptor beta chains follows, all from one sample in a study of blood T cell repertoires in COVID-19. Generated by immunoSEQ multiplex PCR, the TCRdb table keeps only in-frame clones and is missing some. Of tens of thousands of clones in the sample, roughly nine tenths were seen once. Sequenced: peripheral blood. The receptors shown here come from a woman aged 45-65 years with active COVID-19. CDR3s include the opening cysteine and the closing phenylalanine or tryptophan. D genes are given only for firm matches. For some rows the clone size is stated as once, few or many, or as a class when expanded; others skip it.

CDR3 DNA: TGTGCCGGAGGGGGACAGGGGGCCCACGAGCAGTACTTC; CDR3 protein: CAGGGQGAHEQYF; D gene: TRBD1; V gene: TRBV28; clone size: NA; J gene: TRBJ2-7
CDR3 DNA: TGTGCCTGGAGCCAATCCGACGCGGGCAACTATGGCTACACCTTC; CDR3 protein: CAWSQSDAGNYGYTF; D gene: NA; V gene: TRBV30; clone size: once; J gene: TRBJ1-2
CDR3 DNA: TGTGCCAGCAGCCGACTAGCGGGAGGATACAATGAGCAGTTCTTC; CDR3 protein: CASSRLAGGYNEQFF; D gene: TRBD2; V gene: TRBV3-1/TRBV3-2; clone size: NA; J gene: TRBJ2-1
CDR3 DNA: TGTGCCACCAGTGCCCGGGGGACGGGGGGCTACACCTTC; CDR3 protein: CATSARGTGGYTF; D gene: NA; V gene: TRBV24-1; clone size: few; J gene: TRBJ1-2
CDR3 DNA: TGTGCCACGCTTAGACAGGGATCGGTAGCGAACACTGAAGCTTTCTTT; CDR3 protein: CATLRQGSVANTEAFF; D gene: TRBD1; V gene: TRBV15; clone size: NA; J gene: TRBJ1-1
CDR3 DNA: TGTGCCTGGAGTGTAGCACTAGCGGGACGTAGGGACACCGGGGAGCTGTTTTTT; CDR3 protein: CAWSVALAGRRDTGELFF; D gene: TRBD2; V gene: TRBV30; clone size: NA; J gene: TRBJ2-2
CDR3 DNA: TGCGCCAGCACGTCGGGGAGGACCGGGGAGCTGTTTTTT; CDR3 protein: CASTSGRTGELFF; D gene: NA; V gene: TRBV5-1; clone size: NA; J gene: TRBJ2-2
CDR3 DNA: TGCGCCAGCAGCCAAACGCGGCGGGGACTAGCGGAAATGGATGAGCAGTTCTTC; CDR3 protein: CASSQTRRGLAEMDEQFF; D gene: TRBD2; V gene: TRBV4-1; clone size: NA; J gene: TRBJ2-1
CDR3 DNA: TGTGCCACGGGGACAGGGACGAACACTGAAGCTTTCTTT; CDR3 protein: CATGTGTNTEAFF; D gene: TRBD1; V gene: TRBV7-3; clone size: NA; J gene: TRBJ1-1
CDR3 DNA: TGTGCCAGCAGCTTATCCCCGGGGACAAACCTCGAAAGAAACACCATATATTTT; CDR3 protein: CASSLSPGTNLERNTIYF; D gene: NA; V gene: TRBV11-2; clone size: NA; J gene: TRBJ1-3
CDR3 DNA: TGTGCCAGCAGCTTACGGGGAAGGGGGTCCGACGAGCAGTACTTC; CDR3 protein: CASSLRGRGSDEQYF; D gene: NA; V gene: TRBV7-3; clone size: NA; J gene: TRBJ2-7
CDR3 DNA: TGTGCCAGCAGTTACGTGGGGACAGGGTTGACAGATACGCAGTATTTT; CDR3 protein: CASSYVGTGLTDTQYF; D gene: TRBD1; V gene: TRBV6-5; clone size: NA; J gene: TRBJ2-3
CDR3 DNA: TGTGCCAGCAACCCCGGGGGTAGGGTTTACGAGCAGTACTTC; CDR3 protein: CASNPGGRVYEQYF; D gene: NA; V gene: TRBV28; clone size: once; J gene: TRBJ2-7
CDR3 DNA: TGTGCCTCAACAGCCCTGGACAGGAACACTGAAGCTTTCTTT; CDR3 protein: CASTALDRNTEAFF; D gene: NA; V gene: TRBV19; clone size: NA; J gene: TRBJ1-1
CDR3 DNA: TGTGCCTGGAGTGTGCGACAGGGGGCGATCGACGAGCAGTACTTC; CDR3 protein: CAWSVRQGAIDEQYF; D gene: TRBD1; V gene: TRBV30; clone size: NA; J gene: TRBJ2-7
CDR3 DNA: TGTGCCAGTAGTGGGCGGCTAGCGGGATCCTACAATGAGCAGTTCTTC; CDR3 protein: CASSGRLAGSYNEQFF; D gene: TRBD2; V gene: TRBV19; clone size: NA; J gene: TRBJ2-1
CDR3 DNA: TGTGCCAGCAGCCCAAGGACTAGCGGGGCCACCTACAATGAGCAGTTCTTC; CDR3 protein: CASSPRTSGATYNEQFF; D gene: TRBD2; V gene: TRBV7-9; clone size: NA; J gene: TRBJ2-1
CDR3 DNA: TGTGCCAGCAGTTCCGGGACTAGCGGGCTCAATGAGCAGTTCTTC; CDR3 protein: CASSSGTSGLNEQFF; D gene: TRBD2; V gene: TRBV7-2; clone size: NA; J gene: TRBJ2-1
CDR3 DNA: TGTGCCAGTACAGATGACAGGTTAGATACCCAGTACTTC; CDR3 protein: CASTDDRLDTQYF; D gene: NA; V gene: TRBV19; clone size: NA; J gene: TRBJ2-5
CDR3 DNA: TGTGCCAGCACTCCCCGGCTGGAAGCGGAGGTCTACGAGCAGTACTTC; CDR3 protein: CASTPRLEAEVYEQYF; D gene: NA; V gene: TRBV5-5; clone size: NA; J gene: TRBJ2-7
CDR3 DNA: TGTGCCAGCAGCTATTCCGGGACAGGAAACTATGGCTACACCTTC; CDR3 protein: CASSYSGTGNYGYTF; D gene: TRBD1; V gene: TRBV7-9; clone size: NA; J gene: TRBJ1-2
CDR3 DNA: TGTGCCACCAGCACCGGACAGGGCTACGAGCAGTACTTC; CDR3 protein: CATSTGQGYEQYF; D gene: TRBD1; V gene: TRBV15; clone size: NA; J gene: TRBJ2-7
CDR3 DNA: TGTGCCAGCAGGGCTGACTATTATTCTATCAGGGGCATCTTC; CDR3 protein: CASRADYYSIRGIF; D gene: NA; V gene: TRBV6-5; clone size: NA; J gene: TRBJ2-1
CDR3 DNA: TGCAGCGTCGTCCTAGACAGCACAAACTCCTACGAGCAGTACTTC; CDR3 protein: CSVVLDSTNSYEQYF; D gene: NA; V gene: TRBV29-1; clone size: NA; J gene: TRBJ2-7
CDR3 DNA: TGTGCCTGGATCGTGGGAGCGGGAGGGTACAATGAGCAGTTCTTC; CDR3 protein: CAWIVGAGGYNEQFF; D gene: TRBD2; V gene: TRBV30; clone size: NA; J gene: TRBJ2-1
CDR3 DNA: TGTGCCAGTAGCACTGGGACAGGCGGTGGGGAGACCCAGTACTTC; CDR3 protein: CASSTGTGGGETQYF; D gene: TRBD1; V gene: TRBV19; clone size: once; J gene: TRBJ2-5
CDR3 DNA: TGTGCCAGCAGCTTGGAAACGGGACAGTCCTATGGCTACACCTTC; CDR3 protein: CASSLETGQSYGYTF; D gene: TRBD1; V gene: TRBV5-6; clone size: NA; J gene: TRBJ1-2
CDR3 DNA: TGCGCCAGCGGCACCGGGACTAGCGGGAGGGCCCTCTCAGATACGCAGTATTTT; CDR3 protein: CASGTGTSGRALSDTQYF; D gene: TRBD2; V gene: TRBV5-1; clone size: NA; J gene: TRBJ2-3
CDR3 DNA: TGTGCCAGCAGCAAAGCGCAACGCGGGGGCGTGGAGAATGAGCAGTTCTTC; CDR3 protein: CASSKAQRGGVENEQFF; D gene: NA; V gene: TRBV21-1; clone size: once; J gene: TRBJ2-1
CDR3 DNA: TGTGCCAGCAGCGTAGATAACAGGAACACCGGGGAGCTGTTTTTT; CDR3 protein: CASSVDNRNTGELFF; D gene: NA; V gene: TRBV9; clone size: NA; J gene: TRBJ2-2
CDR3 DNA: TGTGCCAGCAGCCGATGGGCACGGACAGGGGGCTTGGGGGAGACCCAGTACTTC; CDR3 protein: CASSRWARTGGLGETQYF; D gene: TRBD1; V gene: TRBV4-2; clone size: NA; J gene: TRBJ2-5
CDR3 DNA: TGTGCCAGCAGCCCGGCTGGGGCCGGTGAGCAGTTCTTC; CDR3 protein: CASSPAGAGEQFF; D gene: NA; V gene: TRBV7-6; clone size: once; J gene: TRBJ2-1